This T cell receptor (beta chain) is drawn from a study of CD8 T cells in ankylosing spondylitis. The CDR3 totals 15 residues. CDR1 and CDR2 from the germline V gene are SGHVS and FQNEAQ. Trimming pared 6 bases from V and 0 bases from J, leaving 12 bases between. Quantitative 5'-RACE with molecular barcodes generated TCR beta libraries. MiXCR, run by TCRdb on the 5' RACE reads, gives a single entry per CDR3 protein. The sample yields 240,000 or so distinct CDR3 sequences, roughly a tenth seen once. This clonotype was recorded a few times. This chain links TRBV7-8 with TRBJ2-1; D is possibly TRBD1 or TRBD2 (5 bases each). Sequencing was carried out using blood, either unsorted or a sorted T cell fraction (not recorded which). The source of this sequence is a male donor with ankylosing spondylitis or in good health (not recorded which). CDR3 bases: TGTGCCAGCAGGCACGGGGCTAGCTCCTACAATGAGCAGTTCTTC. Translating gives CASRHGASSYNEQFF.